These T cell receptor beta chains were read from a single sample in a study of T cells in Graves' hyperthyroidism and ophthalmopathy. From the multiplex PCR reads, TCRdb called clonotypes with MiXCR, one entry per CDR3 protein. Among fewer than 600,000 distinct CDR3 sequences listed, roughly 15% were seen once. The sample taken for sequencing was blood. Every receptor here comes from a woman aged 40 to 49 with Graves' hyperthyroidism. Each CDR3 is given with its conserved first and last residue. D genes are given only for firm matches. Size is stated for part of the rows, as once, few or many counts, or as a class when the clone is expanded.

j_call: TRBJ1-5
clone_size: many
v_call: TRBV20-1
d_call: .
cdr3_aa: CSARSLDLKRVNQPQHF
cdr3_nt: TGCAGTGCTAGAAGCCTGGACCTAAAACGGGTCAATCAGCCCCAGCATTTT

j_call: TRBJ2-1
clone_size: many
v_call: TRBV2
d_call: .
cdr3_aa: CASSYLTDSNEQFF
cdr3_nt: TGTGCCAGCAGTTACCTGACGGACTCCAATGAGCAGTTCTTC

j_call: TRBJ1-2
clone_size: .
v_call: TRBV7-2
d_call: .
cdr3_aa: CASSMGVNYGYTF
cdr3_nt: TGTGCCAGCAGCATGGGGGTGAACTATGGCTACACCTTC

j_call: TRBJ2-2
clone_size: few
v_call: TRBV2
d_call: TRBD2
cdr3_aa: CASRPGVAGVGGELFF
cdr3_nt: TGTGCCAGCAGACCCGGGGTAGCGGGAGTTGGCGGGGAGCTGTTTTTT

j_call: TRBJ2-2
clone_size: few
v_call: TRBV4-1
d_call: TRBD1
cdr3_aa: CASSLLGQGRTGELFF
cdr3_nt: TGCGCCAGCAGCCTCCTGGGACAGGGGCGCACCGGGGAGCTGTTTTTT

j_call: TRBJ2-1
clone_size: few
v_call: TRBV24-1
d_call: .
cdr3_aa: CATSGPGDDPYNEQFF
cdr3_nt: TGTGCCACCAGTGGGCCCGGCGACGACCCCTACAATGAGCAGTTCTTC

j_call: TRBJ2-1
clone_size: few
v_call: TRBV14
d_call: .
cdr3_aa: CASGLEDNEQFF
cdr3_nt: TGTGCCAGCGGCCTGGAGGACAATGAGCAGTTCTTC

j_call: TRBJ2-1
clone_size: many
v_call: TRBV7-8
d_call: TRBD2
cdr3_aa: CASSSQGLAGNEQFF
cdr3_nt: TGTGCCAGCAGCTCTCAAGGGCTAGCGGGTAATGAGCAGTTCTTC

j_call: TRBJ2-3
clone_size: .
v_call: TRBV4-1
d_call: .
cdr3_aa: CASSRQGLPDTQYF
cdr3_nt: TGCGCCAGCAGCCGTCAAGGGTTGCCAGATACGCAGTATTTT

j_call: TRBJ1-1
clone_size: many
v_call: TRBV29-1
d_call: .
cdr3_aa: CSLRGGNTEAFF
cdr3_nt: TGCAGCTTGAGGGGAGGGAACACTGAAGCTTTCTTT

j_call: TRBJ2-7
clone_size: many
v_call: TRBV3-1
d_call: .
cdr3_aa: CASSQGRGSYEQYF
cdr3_nt: TGTGCCAGCAGCCAGGGCAGGGGCTCCTACGAGCAGTACTTC

j_call: TRBJ1-1
clone_size: many
v_call: TRBV2
d_call: .
cdr3_aa: CASSDWVGDTEAFF
cdr3_nt: TGTGCCAGCAGTGATTGGGTGGGTGACACTGAAGCTTTCTTT

j_call: TRBJ1-5
clone_size: .
v_call: TRBV28
d_call: .
cdr3_aa: CASSRKAQHF
cdr3_nt: TGTGCCAGCAGCCGTAAGGCCCAGCATTTT

j_call: TRBJ2-5
clone_size: few
v_call: TRBV19
d_call: .
cdr3_aa: CASSSHRGETQYF
cdr3_nt: TGTGCCAGTAGTTCCCATCGAGGAGAGACCCAGTACTTC

j_call: TRBJ2-3
clone_size: .
v_call: TRBV27
d_call: .
cdr3_aa: CASSVFPDTQYF
cdr3_nt: TGTGCCAGCAGTGTCTTCCCAGATACGCAGTATTTT

j_call: TRBJ1-4
clone_size: .
v_call: TRBV12-3/TRBV12-4
d_call: .
cdr3_aa: CASSAPRNATNEKLFF
cdr3_nt: TGTGCCAGCAGTGCCCCCCGGAATGCAACTAATGAAAAACTGTTTTTT

j_call: TRBJ1-4
clone_size: many
v_call: TRBV20-1
d_call: .
cdr3_aa: CSASSQGEKLFF
cdr3_nt: TGCAGTGCTAGTTCTCAAGGGGAAAAACTGTTTTTT

j_call: TRBJ1-6
clone_size: .
v_call: TRBV6-1
d_call: .
cdr3_aa: CASTKNSPLHF
cdr3_nt: TGTGCCAGCACCAAGAATTCACCCCTCCACTTT

j_call: TRBJ1-1
clone_size: .
v_call: TRBV5-1
d_call: .
cdr3_aa: CTSSFLGGGNTEAFF
cdr3_nt: TGCACCAGCAGCTTCTTAGGGGGGGGGAACACTGAAGCTTTCTTT

j_call: TRBJ2-1
clone_size: many
v_call: TRBV5-1
d_call: .
cdr3_aa: CASSLAQGSANEQFF
cdr3_nt: TGCGCCAGCAGCTTGGCGCAGGGTTCCGCAAATGAGCAGTTCTTC

j_call: TRBJ2-3
clone_size: few
v_call: TRBV9
d_call: TRBD2
cdr3_aa: CASSDRTSATDTQYF
cdr3_nt: TGTGCCAGCAGCGACCGGACTAGCGCCACAGATACGCAGTATTTT

j_call: TRBJ2-7
clone_size: .
v_call: TRBV14
d_call: .
cdr3_aa: CASNANGGVGDEQYF
cdr3_nt: TGTGCCAGCAACGCTAATGGAGGGGTGGGTGACGAGCAGTACTTC

j_call: TRBJ1-3
clone_size: many
v_call: TRBV11-1
d_call: .
cdr3_aa: CASSSPDIGNTIYF
cdr3_nt: TGTGCCAGCAGCTCACCGGACATTGGAAACACCATATATTTT

j_call: TRBJ2-1
clone_size: many
v_call: TRBV11-2
d_call: TRBD2
cdr3_aa: CASSLGVAGEGQFF
cdr3_nt: TGTGCCAGCAGCTTAGGAGTAGCGGGGGAGGGGCAGTTCTTC

j_call: TRBJ2-7
clone_size: few
v_call: TRBV4-1
d_call: .
cdr3_aa: CASSLHDKSYEQYF
cdr3_nt: TGCGCCAGCAGCCTCCACGACAAATCCTACGAGCAGTACTTC

j_call: TRBJ2-1
clone_size: .
v_call: TRBV5-1
d_call: TRBD1
cdr3_aa: CASSVTGGHSYNEQFF
cdr3_nt: TGCGCCAGCAGCGTGACAGGGGGCCATTCCTACAATGAGCAGTTCTTC

j_call: TRBJ1-1
clone_size: .
v_call: TRBV19
d_call: .
cdr3_aa: CASSIGSLGTEAFF
cdr3_nt: TGTGCCAGTAGTATCGGCAGTTTGGGCACTGAAGCTTTCTTT

j_call: TRBJ1-1
clone_size: few
v_call: TRBV5-1
d_call: .
cdr3_aa: CACSPQGGGVETEAFF
cdr3_nt: TGCGCCTGCAGCCCCCAAGGTGGAGGGGTTGAAACTGAAGCTTTCTTT

j_call: TRBJ2-3
clone_size: many
v_call: TRBV7-8
d_call: TRBD2
cdr3_aa: CASTSGTSGRGSTDTQYF
cdr3_nt: TGTGCCAGCACCTCTGGGACTAGCGGGAGAGGAAGCACAGATACGCAGTATTTT

j_call: TRBJ1-1
clone_size: many
v_call: TRBV20-1
d_call: .
cdr3_aa: CSSRTPWNTEAFF
cdr3_nt: TGCAGTTCTCGTACCCCTTGGAACACTGAAGCTTTCTTT

j_call: TRBJ2-2
clone_size: .
v_call: TRBV7-9
d_call: TRBD1
cdr3_aa: CASSPGGQGVGSTGELFF
cdr3_nt: TGTGCCAGCAGCCCGGGGGGACAGGGCGTAGGGAGCACCGGGGAGCTGTTTTTT

j_call: TRBJ2-7
clone_size: many
v_call: TRBV12-3/TRBV12-4
d_call: TRBD2
cdr3_aa: CASSRGLAGVREQYF
cdr3_nt: TGTGCCAGCAGCCGTGGACTAGCGGGAGTTAGGGAGCAGTACTTC